The T cell receptor (beta chain) under discussion was sequenced for a study of post-analysis software for immune sequencing data. Study background: In terms of disease course, relapsing-remitting, secondary progressive and progressive-relapsing multiple sclerosis were included. Study-wide findings and caveats: Patients showed TRBV5-6, TRBV5-1 and TRBV20-1 among five TRBV segments more frequent than in controls. Same-batch samples co-clustered strongly by F measure.

Unique-molecular-identifier-tagged TCR beta cDNA libraries were used. Researchers reported roughly 510,000 cDNA molecules coming from roughly 0.93 to 9.6 million T cells. TCRdb reanalysed the PCR reads using MiXCR and keeps one entry per CDR3 protein. Among about 820,000 distinct CDR3 sequences listed, roughly half were seen once. For this clonotype: What it binds is unknown.

V was trimmed by 3 bases and J by 2 bases, leaving 11 bases between them. The germline CDR1 and CDR2 sequences are SNHLY and FYNNEI. This CDR3 has 14 residues. Sequencing was carried out using blood. The chain recombines TRBV2 with TRBJ2-7, with D unclear. The receptor comes from a girl aged 5-17 years with multiple sclerosis. The CDR3 sequence: CASSEAVVTYEQYF. The CDR3 DNA follows: TGTGCCAGCAGTGAGGCCGTTGTTACCTACGAGCAGTACTTC.